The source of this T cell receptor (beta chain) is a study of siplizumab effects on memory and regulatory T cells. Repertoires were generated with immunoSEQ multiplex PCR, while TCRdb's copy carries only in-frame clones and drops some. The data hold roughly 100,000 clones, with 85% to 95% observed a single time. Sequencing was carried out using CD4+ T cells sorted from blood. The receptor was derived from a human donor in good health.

The DNA of the CDR3 is TGTGCCAGCTCACCAATGACAGGGGTTGGCTACACCTTC. It codes for CASSPMTGVGYTF. V gene TRBV18 combines with J gene TRBJ1-2, with 8 nucleotides matching TRBD1. Trimming at V came to 2 bases and at J to 7 bases, leaving 3 bases not matched to a gene. Germline V lookup: CDR1 KGHSH, CDR2 LQKENI. This CDR3 spans 13 amino acids.